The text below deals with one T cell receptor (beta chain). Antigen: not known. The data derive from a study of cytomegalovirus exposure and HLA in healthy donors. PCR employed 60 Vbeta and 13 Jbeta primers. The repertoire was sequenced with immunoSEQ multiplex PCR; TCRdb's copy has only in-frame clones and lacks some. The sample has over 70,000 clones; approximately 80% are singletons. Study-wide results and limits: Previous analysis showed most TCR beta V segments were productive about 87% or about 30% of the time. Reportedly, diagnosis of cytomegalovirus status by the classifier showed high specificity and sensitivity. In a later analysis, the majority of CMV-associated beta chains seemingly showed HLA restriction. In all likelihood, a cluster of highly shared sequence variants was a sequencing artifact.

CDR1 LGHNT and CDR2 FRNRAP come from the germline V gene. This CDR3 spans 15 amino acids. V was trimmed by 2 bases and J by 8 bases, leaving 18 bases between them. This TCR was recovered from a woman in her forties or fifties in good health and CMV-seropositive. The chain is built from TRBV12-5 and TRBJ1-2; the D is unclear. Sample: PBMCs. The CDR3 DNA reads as TGTGCTAGTGGTTTGCCTTCAGATTGGCGGCGAGGCTACACCTTC. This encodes CASGLPSDWRRGYTF.